Detailed here is one T cell receptor beta chain. Its antigen is currently unknown. The time point here: about a year of natalizumab therapy. Prior interferon beta treatment was universal, and the PML patients were all female. T1 marks 6 months and T2 marks 12 months of natalizumab therapy. This sample was taken from a study of multiple sclerosis patients with progressive multifocal leukoencephalopathy. Regarding the study as a whole: It is unclear whether the findings reflect JC virus infection or general immunocompromise. PML-onset expanded TRB clones were detectable before and during natalizumab therapy.

Using immunoSEQ multiplex PCR, the repertoire was profiled, and TCRdb retains in-frame clones only, with some absent. The sample has tens of thousands of clones, 90% seen once; the top ten hold approximately 1.2%. This CDR3 region has 14 residues. Trimming shortened V by 5 bases and J by 10 bases, and 20 bases separated the two germline ends. Germline V gene sequence: CDR1 MNHEY, CDR2 SMNVEV (reference sequence). The chain recombines TRBV27 with TRBJ1-1, with a possible D match to TRBD1 (5 bases). This sample comprised PBMCs, obtained from a patient treated with natalizumab. The receptor comes from a human donor with multiple sclerosis. The DNA for the CDR3 is TGTGCCAGCAGTCCGGGGCGTAGAGGACGGGGAGCTTTCTTT. This encodes CASSPGRRGRGAFF.